The source of this T cell receptor (beta chain) is a study of OX40 agonist ivuxolimab in advanced cancers. Study summary: Ivuxolimab was delivered to patients intravenously every 2 weeks at doses spanning 0.01 to 10 mg/kg. Earlier anti-PD-1, anti-PD-L1 or anti-CTLA-4 therapy was permitted; 30% to 45% had received some.

Autoimmune disease history or systemic immunosuppression meant exclusion. Sequencing used immunoSEQ multiplex PCR; TCRdb keeps in-frame clones, though not all of them. The sample contains about 89,000 clones, approximately 91% of which appear only once. Germline lookup yields CDR1 SEHNR and CDR2 FQNEAQ (reference sequence). V was shortened by 1 base and J by 3 bases, with 13 bases between the two germline ends. This CDR3 contains 16 residues. The sequencing here drew on CD4+ or CD8+ T cells sorted from blood, taken in a trial of the OX40 agonist ivuxolimab. The origin of this receptor is an adult with an advanced solid tumor such as melanoma, head and neck, liver or kidney cancer. The chain recombines TRBV7-9 with TRBJ1-5, with D perhaps TRBD1 (6 bases). The CDR3 region is CASSLGQGTSNQPQHF. The CDR3 nucleotides are TGTGCCAGCAGCTTAGGGCAGGGGACTTCCAATCAGCCCCAGCATTTT. The variable domain in full, with the rest retrieved from reference TRBV7-9 and TRBJ1-5, is DTGVSQNPRHKITKRGQNVTFRCDPISEHNRLYWYRQTLGQGPEFLTYFQNEAQLEKSRLLSDRFSAERPKGSFSTLEIQRTEQGDSAMYLCASSLGQGTSNQPQHFGDGTRLSIL.